This TCR beta chain derives from a study of blood T cells in healthy people across ages. The study, taken as a whole, reports: Donor CMV status was unknown, possibly confounding expanded clonotype changes. Naive T cell percentage and TCR beta diversity correlated strongly.

This clonotype has just a few counts. Its antigen remains unidentified. CDR3 length: 14 amino acids. The germline V gene has CDR1 SEHNR and CDR2 FQNEAQ (reference sequence). A J-beta primer mix and a sample-barcoded 5' primer were used in a second PCR of about 7 to 12 cycles. All cDNA molecules were each tagged by a template-switch adaptor with 12 random nucleotides. MiXCR was run by TCRdb on the 5' RACE reads, yielding one entry per CDR3 protein. Of about 1.6 million distinct CDR3 sequences listed, 30% to 40% are singletons. Sequencing used blood. This sequence originates from a woman aged 25 to 39 in good health. J is TRBJ2-7 and V is TRBV7-9, with TRBD2 matching over 8 bases. With the DNA end fitting TRBJ2-5 better, the J assignment may be wrong. CDR3 in DNA: TGTGCCAGCAGCCCCATCGGGGGGGAGGAGACCCAGTACTTC. Its protein is CASSPIGGEETQYF.